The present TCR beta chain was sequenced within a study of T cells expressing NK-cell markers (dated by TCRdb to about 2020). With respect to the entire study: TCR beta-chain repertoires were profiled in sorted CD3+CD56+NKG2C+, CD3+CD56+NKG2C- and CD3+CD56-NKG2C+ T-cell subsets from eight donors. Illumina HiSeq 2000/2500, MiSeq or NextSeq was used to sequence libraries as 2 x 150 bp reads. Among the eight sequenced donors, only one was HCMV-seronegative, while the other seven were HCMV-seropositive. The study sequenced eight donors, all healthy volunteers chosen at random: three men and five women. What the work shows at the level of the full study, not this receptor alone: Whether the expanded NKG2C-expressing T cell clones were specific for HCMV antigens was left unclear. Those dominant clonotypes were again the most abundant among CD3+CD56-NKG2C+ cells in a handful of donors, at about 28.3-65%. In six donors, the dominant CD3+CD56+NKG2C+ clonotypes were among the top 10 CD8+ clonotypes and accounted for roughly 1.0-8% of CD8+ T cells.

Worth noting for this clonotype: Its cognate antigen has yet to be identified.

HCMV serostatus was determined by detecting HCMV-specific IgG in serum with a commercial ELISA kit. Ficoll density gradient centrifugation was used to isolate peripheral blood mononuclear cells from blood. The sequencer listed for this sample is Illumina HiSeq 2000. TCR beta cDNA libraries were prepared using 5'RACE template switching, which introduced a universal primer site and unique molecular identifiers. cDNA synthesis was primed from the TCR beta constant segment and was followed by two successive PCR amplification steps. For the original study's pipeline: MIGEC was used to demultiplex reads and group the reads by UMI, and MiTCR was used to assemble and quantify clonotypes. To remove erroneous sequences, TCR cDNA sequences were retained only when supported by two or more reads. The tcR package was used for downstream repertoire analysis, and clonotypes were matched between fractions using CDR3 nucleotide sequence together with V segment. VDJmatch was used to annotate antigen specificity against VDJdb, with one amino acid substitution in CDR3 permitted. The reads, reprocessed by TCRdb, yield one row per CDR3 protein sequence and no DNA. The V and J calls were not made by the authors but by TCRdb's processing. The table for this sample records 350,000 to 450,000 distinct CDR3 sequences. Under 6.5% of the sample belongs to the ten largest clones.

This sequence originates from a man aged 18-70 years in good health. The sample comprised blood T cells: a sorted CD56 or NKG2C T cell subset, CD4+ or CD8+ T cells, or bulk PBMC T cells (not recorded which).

The CDR3 in this case is CASSLELAVNEQFF. The sequence is built from TRBV7-2 and TRBJ2-1; TCRdb proposes TRBD2, but this gene call is untestable without DNA. CDR1 SGHTA and CDR2 FQGNSA are derived from the germline V gene. Reading from cysteine to phenylalanine, the CDR3 counts 14 amino acids. Only the protein sequence is given.